Listed below are T cell receptor beta chains from one sample, sequenced in a study of blood T cell repertoires in COVID-19. The method was immunoSEQ multiplex PCR; TCRdb's version includes in-frame clones alone and lacks a portion of them. The table includes about 330,000 clones, 87% detected once. The sample was peripheral blood. The receptors originated from a man younger than 45 with COVID-19, enrolled during active disease. The CDR3 runs from the conserved cysteine through the conserved F or W. A D gene is named only where the DNA matches it firmly. Only part of the rows carry a size: once, few, many, or a class if the clone is expanded.

V gene	J gene	D gene	clone size	CDR3 protein	CDR3 DNA
TRBV2	TRBJ2-1	NA	NA	CASKGLSYNEQFF	TGTGCCAGCAAGGGACTTTCCTACAATGAGCAGTTCTTC
TRBV7-3	TRBJ1-2	TRBD1	NA	CASSQLGQAYGYTF	TGTGCCAGCAGCCAACTCGGACAGGCCTATGGCTACACCTTC
TRBV12-5	TRBJ2-5	NA	once	CASVQSSAGKETQYF	TGTGCTAGTGTTCAGTCCTCGGCAGGGAAAGAGACCCAGTACTTC
TRBV11-3	TRBJ2-1	TRBD2	NA	CASSLQAGGEQFF	TGTGCCAGCAGCTTACAAGCGGGGGGGGAGCAGTTCTTC
TRBV24-1	TRBJ1-3	NA	once	CATKGTDYSGNTIYF	TGTGCCACCAAGGGGACTGATTACTCTGGAAACACCATATATTTT
TRBV7-6	TRBJ2-5	NA	NA	CASSLELRETQYF	TGTGCCAGCAGCTTAGAACTCCGAGAGACCCAGTACTTC
TRBV30	TRBJ2-3	TRBD2	NA	CAWSKGLAGFTDTQYF	TGTGCCTGGAGCAAAGGACTAGCGGGATTCACAGATACGCAGTATTTT
TRBV29-1	TRBJ1-2	TRBD1	NA	CSVEVILGQVPRYSYGYTF	TGCAGCGTTGAAGTCATTCTCGGACAGGTCCCCCGGTATAGCTATGGCTACACCTTC
TRBV19	TRBJ2-7	NA	NA	CASSPIAGSYEQYF	TGTGCCAGTAGTCCGATCGCAGGCTCCTACGAGCAGTACTTC
TRBV12-3/TRBV12-4	TRBJ2-7	NA	NA	CASSLSTYEQYF	TGTGCCAGCAGCCTATCGACCTACGAGCAGTACTTC
TRBV5-1	TRBJ2-1	NA	NA	CASSLDNEQFF	TGCGCCAGCAGCCTAGACAATGAGCAGTTCTTC
TRBV2	TRBJ2-5	TRBD2	NA	CASSERRGGGETQYF	TGTGCCAGCAGTGAACGGAGAGGCGGGGGGGAGACCCAGTACTTC
TRBV11-2	TRBJ1-2	NA	once	CASSLALNYGYTF	TGTGCCAGCAGCTTAGCCTTGAACTATGGCTACACCTTC
TRBV6-5	TRBJ2-5	TRBD1	NA	CASSSLQGAQETQYF	TGTGCCAGCAGTTCCTTACAGGGGGCGCAGGAGACCCAGTACTTC
TRBV3-1/TRBV3-2	TRBJ2-6	NA	NA	CASSQYRFMSSGANVLTF	TGTGCCAGCAGCCAATACAGGTTTATGAGCTCTGGGGCCAACGTCCTGACTTTC
TRBV5-8	TRBJ2-2	TRBD1	NA	CASSLSRTGATGELFF	TGTGCCAGCAGCCTGTCCCGGACAGGCGCTACCGGGGAGCTGTTTTTT
TRBV2	TRBJ1-6	TRBD1	NA	CASGDRVLAPLHF	TGTGCCAGCGGCGACAGGGTATTGGCACCCCTCCACTTT
TRBV27	TRBJ2-1	TRBD1	NA	CASSLKRQGAENEQFF	TGTGCCAGCAGTTTGAAGCGACAGGGGGCTGAAAATGAGCAGTTCTTC
TRBV10-3	TRBJ1-5	NA	NA	CAISPTGSNQPQHF	TGTGCCATCAGTCCAACAGGGAGCAATCAGCCCCAGCATTTT
TRBV28	TRBJ1-2	NA	few	CASSLGGGPALSHGYTF	TGTGCCAGCAGTTTGGGGGGTGGTCCTGCCCTATCCCATGGCTACACCTTC
TRBV5-8	TRBJ1-2	TRBD1	NA	CASSFQGDRNGYTF	TGTGCCAGCAGCTTTCAGGGGGATCGGAATGGCTACACCTTC
TRBV20-1	TRBJ2-3	NA	NA	CSLGTDTQYF	TGCAGCCTAGGCACAGATACGCAGTATTTT
TRBV9	TRBJ2-3	TRBD2	NA	CASSVGAGGVDTQYF	TGTGCCAGCAGCGTAGGAGCGGGGGGGGTAGATACGCAGTATTTT
TRBV7-9	TRBJ2-1	TRBD2	NA	CASSFPLAGNSYNEQFF	TGTGCCAGCAGCTTCCCTTTAGCGGGGAACTCCTACAATGAGCAGTTCTTC
TRBV5-5	TRBJ1-2	NA	NA	CASSLWTRVATDGYTF	TGTGCCAGCAGCCTCTGGACAAGAGTAGCCACAGATGGCTACACCTTC
TRBV6-1	TRBJ1-5	NA	once	CASSEGGRYNQPQHF	TGTGCCAGCAGTGAAGGGGGGCGGTACAATCAGCCCCAGCATTTT
TRBV19	TRBJ2-4	NA	NA	CASSILAKNIQYF	TGTGCCAGTAGTATCCTAGCCAAAAACATTCAGTACTTC
TRBV5-1	TRBJ1-1	NA	NA	CASSLATRDTEAFF	TGCGCCAGCAGCTTGGCCACGAGAGACACTGAAGCTTTCTTT
TRBV19	TRBJ2-1	NA	NA	CASSISSSYNEQFF	TGTGCCAGTAGCATCTCGAGCTCCTACAATGAGCAGTTCTTC
TRBV7-3	TRBJ2-1	TRBD2	once	CASSKTASGRNNEQFF	TGTGCCAGCAGCAAAACTGCTAGCGGGAGGAACAATGAGCAGTTCTTC
TRBV4-1	TRBJ1-1	NA	NA	CASSRPAGTEAFF	TGCGCCAGCAGCCGCCCGGCGGGCACTGAAGCTTTCTTT
TRBV7-9	TRBJ2-7	NA	NA	CASSWSGYEQYF	TGTGCCAGCAGCTGGTCAGGATACGAGCAGTACTTC
TRBV4-3	TRBJ2-3	NA	NA	CASSRQTQTTTDTQYF	TGCGCCAGCAGCCGCCAGACTCAAACCACCACAGATACGCAGTATTTT
TRBV5-6	TRBJ1-4	NA	NA	CASSQGQLNEKLFF	TGTGCCAGCAGCCAAGGACAGCTTAATGAAAAACTGTTTTTT
TRBV4-1	TRBJ2-1	TRBD2	NA	CASSQHGGAYNEQFF	TGCGCCAGCAGCCAACACGGGGGGGCCTACAATGAGCAGTTCTTC
TRBV18	TRBJ1-2	NA	NA	CASSPIEGENGYTF	TGTGCCAGCTCACCAATAGAGGGCGAGAATGGCTACACCTTC
TRBV7-9	TRBJ2-7	NA	NA	CASSLGEYEQYF	TGTGCCAGCAGCTTAGGGGAGTACGAGCAGTACTTC
TRBV5-1	TRBJ2-1	NA	NA	CASSRDSNSYNEQFF	TGCGCCAGCAGCCGGGACTCCAACTCCTACAATGAGCAGTTCTTC
TRBV12-3/TRBV12-4	TRBJ1-1	NA	NA	CASSAKQGEAFF	TGTGCCAGCAGTGCTAAACAGGGTGAAGCTTTCTTT
TRBV4-3	TRBJ1-6	TRBD1	NA	CASSRDRQGSYNSPLHF	TGCGCCAGCAGCCGAGACAGACAGGGCTCCTATAATTCACCCCTCCACTTT
TRBV18	TRBJ2-3	NA	NA	CASSPRQEYTDTQYF	TGTGCCAGCTCACCACGACAGGAATACACAGATACGCAGTATTTT
TRBV27	TRBJ2-7	NA	NA	CASSLYHRTYEQYF	TGTGCCAGCAGTTTATATCACAGAACCTACGAGCAGTACTTC
TRBV27	TRBJ2-1	NA	NA	CASGSGVFYNEQFF	TGTGCCAGCGGTTCGGGGGTATTTTACAATGAGCAGTTCTTC
TRBV30	TRBJ2-2	NA	NA	CACPQNTGELFF	TGTGCCTGTCCCCAGAACACCGGGGAGCTGTTTTTT
TRBV5-6	TRBJ1-1	NA	NA	CASSQTLGDTLLMNTEAFF	TGTGCCAGCAGCCAGACCTTAGGGGACACCCTCCTTATGAACACTGAAGCTTTCTTT
TRBV3-1/TRBV3-2	TRBJ1-1	NA	NA	CASSQDPARGITEAFF	TGTGCCAGCAGCCAAGATCCGGCCCGGGGGATCACTGAAGCTTTCTTT
TRBV4-1	TRBJ1-6	NA	once	CASSQYTGLNSPLHF	TGCGCCAGCAGCCAATATACAGGTTTAAATTCACCCCTCCACTTT
TRBV18	TRBJ1-1	NA	NA	CASSLMYAGNTEAFF	TGTGCCAGCTCCCTTATGTATGCCGGGAACACTGAAGCTTTCTTT
TRBV5-4	TRBJ2-2	TRBD2	once	CASSGLARTSNTGELFF	TGTGCCAGCAGTGGACTAGCGAGAACGTCGAACACCGGGGAGCTGTTTTTT
TRBV20-1	TRBJ1-2	NA	NA	CSAPGAGGYTF	TGCAGTGCCCCAGGGGCGGGTGGCTACACCTTC
TRBV27	TRBJ1-2	NA	few	CASSKGVGTGTYGYTF	TGTGCCAGCAGTAAGGGGGTAGGAACAGGGACCTATGGCTACACCTTC
TRBV10-1	TRBJ2-2	TRBD1	few	CASSELAGGTGELFF	TGCGCCAGCAGTGAGTTGGCAGGGGGCACCGGGGAGCTGTTTTTT
TRBV7-2	TRBJ1-6	NA	few	CASSLNRASGNSPLHF	TGTGCCAGCAGCTTAAATAGGGCTTCAGGGAATTCACCCCTCCACTTT
TRBV7-2	TRBJ2-5	TRBD1	NA	CASSLGTGWVSPQYF	TGTGCCAGCAGCTTAGGGACAGGGTGGGTTTCCCCCCAGTACTTC
TRBV27	TRBJ2-2	NA	NA	CASSLLNGANTGELFF	TGTGCCAGCAGTTTATTAAACGGTGCGAACACCGGGGAGCTGTTTTTT
TRBV29-1	TRBJ2-1	NA	NA	CSVDPRAYNEQFF	TGCAGCGTTGACCCCAGGGCCTACAATGAGCAGTTCTTC
TRBV28	TRBJ1-5	NA	NA	CASRAGNQPQHF	TGTGCCAGCAGGGCAGGGAATCAGCCCCAGCATTTT
TRBV27	TRBJ1-2	TRBD1	few	CASSLQGASYGYTF	TGTGCCAGCAGTCTACAGGGGGCAAGCTATGGCTACACCTTC
TRBV5-4	TRBJ2-1	TRBD2	many	CASSLVVRGGYNEQFF	TGTGCCAGCAGCTTGGTGGTGCGGGGGGGTTACAATGAGCAGTTCTTC